The T cell receptor beta chain described here comes from a study of blood T cell repertoires in COVID-19. In the study overall: The study drew acute and convalescent COVID-19 samples from the United States, Italy and Spain. Sample material is recorded as cDNA or gDNA derived from T cells, B-cell-depleted T cells, or PBMCs.

This clone appeared a single time. The CDR3 runs 13 residues. With V trimmed by 7 bases and J by 7 bases, 5 bases remained unmatched. Germline assignment: CDR1 MNHEY and CDR2 SVGAGI. Authors' processing steps: It was from reference gene primer amplification that nucleated cell counts were estimated. Profiling relied on immunoSEQ multiplex PCR, and the TCRdb table lists in-frame clones only, not all of them. V and J calls and clone size come straight from that table; D and trimming were deduced from the DNA. The sample includes fewer than 100,000 clones, about 86% of them seen just once. V and J are TRBV6-5 and TRBJ1-2; 11 bases line up with TRBD1. The source is a man in his sixties with acute or convalescent COVID-19. Source material: peripheral blood. Written as DNA, the CDR3 is TGTGCCAGCAAGGACAGGGGGCATGGTGGCTACACCTTC. It codes for CASKDRGHGGYTF.